Below are 8 T cell receptor beta chains sequenced from a single sample in a study of control samples from healthy donors and cancer patients. The data were produced by immunoSEQ multiplex PCR, yet TCRdb's version contains in-frame clones alone and is incomplete. The table includes 150,000 to 200,000 clones, over 85% detected once. Material for sequencing was blood. These receptors were collected from a young man in good health.

The gene calls are TRBV7-3 and TRBJ2-3; no firm D call. Germline CDR1 reads SGHTA; CDR2 reads FQGTGA. CDR3 length: 13 residues. V was pared by 2 bases and J by 5 bases, with 8 bases between. DNA for the CDR3: TGTGCCAGCAGCTTAGAAGGTATAGATACGCAGTATTTT. Translation: CASSLEGIDTQYF.

This CDR3 is CASSYSNTEAFF. DNA of the CDR3: TGTGCCAGCAGTTACTCGAACACTGAAGCTTTCTTT. The chain carries TRBV6-6 and TRBJ1-1; D not resolved. Germline V gene lookup returns CDR1 MNHNY and CDR2 SVGAGI (reference sequence). CDR3 length: 12 amino acids. V was shortened by 0 bases and J by 1 base, with 0 bases between the two germline ends.

This chain connects TRBV7-2 to TRBJ2-3; no clear D gene. V was trimmed by 5 bases and J by 6 bases, leaving 21 bases between them. CDR3 length: 16 amino acids. Germline loops: CDR1 SGHTA, CDR2 FQGNSA. For the CDR3, the DNA is TGTGCCAGCAGCAGATTCCAGGCACACCGGTGGGATACGCAGTATTTT. It encodes CASSRFQAHRWDTQYF.

This clone has only a few counts. V is TRBV29-1 and J is TRBJ1-1; a weak D match, TRBD1 (6 bases). Germline CDR1 reads SQVTM; CDR2 reads ANQGSEA. Trimming pared 4 bases from V and 1 base from J, leaving 13 bases between. The CDR3 consists of 14 residues. CDR3 nucleotide sequence: TGCAGCGTTGTGATGGGGGGACAGAACACTGAAGCTTTCTTT. Encoded protein: CSVVMGGQNTEAFF. The complete variable domain, with remaining parts taken from reference TRBV29-1 and TRBJ1-1, reads SAVISQKPSRDICQRGTSLTIQCQVDSQVTMMFWYRQQPGQSLTLIATANQGSEATYESGFVIDKFPISRPNLTFSTLTVSNMSPEDSSIYLCSVVMGGQNTEAFFGQGTRLTVV.

The V call is TRBV5-1, the J call TRBJ2-3; the D is unclear. The CDR3 totals 16 residues. Germline V lookup: CDR1 SGHRS, CDR2 YFSETQ. The V gene lost 4 bases and the J gene lost 1 base, with 16 bases spanning the gap. CDR3: CASSAGFAQGTDTQYF. The CDR3 DNA sequence: TGCGCCAGCAGCGCCGGTTTTGCACAAGGCACAGATACGCAGTATTTT. Variable domain in full (rest from reference TRBV5-1 and TRBJ2-3): KAGVTQTPRYLIKTRGQQVTLSCSPISGHRSVSWYQQTPGQGLQFLFEYFSETQRNKGNFPGRFSGRQFSNSRSEMNVSTLELGDSALYLCASSAGFAQGTDTQYFGPGTRLTVL.

The rearrangement joins TRBV9 to TRBJ1-4; D uncertain. The CDR3 is 14 residues long. Trimming stripped 4 bases from V and 4 bases from J, with 11 bases between. The germline gives CDR1 SGDLS, CDR2 YYNGEE. In DNA form, the CDR3 reads TGTGCCAGCAGCCCCGAGGGTGGTAATGAAAAACTGTTTTTT. Translation: CASSPEGGNEKLFF.

The rearrangement uses TRBV11-3 and TRBJ2-3, with D perhaps given as TRBD1 or TRBD2 (5 bases each). Trimming removed 1 base from V and 6 bases from J, with 5 bases in between. The germline V gene has CDR1 SGHNT and CDR2 YENEEA. This CDR3 is built from 12 residues. CDR3 sequence reads: CASSLGGDTQYF. Here the CDR3 DNA reads TGTGCCAGCAGCTTAGGGGGGGATACGCAGTATTTT.

The chain couples TRBV5-1 to TRBJ1-1; D remains unclear. This CDR3 contains 12 residues. V was pared by 4 bases and J by 8 bases, with 12 bases between. CDR1 is SGHRS and CDR2 is YFSETQ in the germline V gene. CDR3 region: CASSLLGREAFF. The CDR3 nucleotides read TGCGCCAGCAGCCTCCTGGGCAGGGAAGCTTTCTTT.